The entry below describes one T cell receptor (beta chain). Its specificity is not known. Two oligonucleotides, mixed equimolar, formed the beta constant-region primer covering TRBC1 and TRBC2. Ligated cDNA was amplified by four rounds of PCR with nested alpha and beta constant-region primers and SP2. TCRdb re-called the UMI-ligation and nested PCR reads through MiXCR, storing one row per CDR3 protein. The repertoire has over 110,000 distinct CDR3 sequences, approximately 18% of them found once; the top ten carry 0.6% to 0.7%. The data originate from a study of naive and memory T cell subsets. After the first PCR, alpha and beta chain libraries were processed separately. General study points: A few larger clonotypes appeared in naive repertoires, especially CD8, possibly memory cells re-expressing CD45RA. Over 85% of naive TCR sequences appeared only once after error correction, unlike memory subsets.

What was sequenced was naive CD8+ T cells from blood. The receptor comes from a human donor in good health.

This chain's CDR3 is CASSLAIKRDLNSPLHF. The CDR3 DNA is TGTGCCAGCAGCTTAGCAATTAAGCGGGACCTAAATTCACCCCTCCACTTT. The chain is built from TRBV7-2 and TRBJ1-6; tentative D call: TRBD1 (5 bases). Trimming took off 0 bases at V and 7 bases at J, with 16 bases between the two ends. CDR3 length: 17 residues. Germline loops: CDR1 SGHTA, CDR2 FQGNSA.